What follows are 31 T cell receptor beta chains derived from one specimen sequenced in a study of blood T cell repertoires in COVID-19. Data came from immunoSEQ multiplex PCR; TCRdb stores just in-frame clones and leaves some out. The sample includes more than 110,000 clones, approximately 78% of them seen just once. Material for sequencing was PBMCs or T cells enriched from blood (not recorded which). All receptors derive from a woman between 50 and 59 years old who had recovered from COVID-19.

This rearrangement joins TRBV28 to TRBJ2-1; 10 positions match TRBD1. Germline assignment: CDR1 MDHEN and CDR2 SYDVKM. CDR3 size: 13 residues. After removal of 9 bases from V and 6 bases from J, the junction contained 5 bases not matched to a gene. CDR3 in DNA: TGTGCCAGTCGACAGGGGGCTCGCAATGAGCAGTTCTTC. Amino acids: CASRQGARNEQFF.

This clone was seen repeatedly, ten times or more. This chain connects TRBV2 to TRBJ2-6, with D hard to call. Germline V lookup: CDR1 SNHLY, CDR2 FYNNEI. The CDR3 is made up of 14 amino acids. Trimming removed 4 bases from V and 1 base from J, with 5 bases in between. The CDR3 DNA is TGTGCCAGCAGTGCGGAGTCTGGGGCCAACGTCCTGACTTTC. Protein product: CASSAESGANVLTF. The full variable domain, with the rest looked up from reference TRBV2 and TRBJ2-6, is EPEVTQTPSHQVTQMGQEVILRCVPISNHLYFYWYRQILGQKVEFLVSFYNNEISEKSEIFDDQFSVERPDGSNFTLKIRSTKLEDSAMYFCASSAESGANVLTFGAGSRLTVL.

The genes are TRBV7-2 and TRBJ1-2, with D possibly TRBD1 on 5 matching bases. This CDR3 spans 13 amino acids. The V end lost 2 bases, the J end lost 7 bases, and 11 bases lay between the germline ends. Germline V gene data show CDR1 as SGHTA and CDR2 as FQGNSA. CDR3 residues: CASSLNGGGGYTF. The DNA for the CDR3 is TGTGCCAGCAGCTTAAACGGGGGTGGTGGCTACACCTTC.

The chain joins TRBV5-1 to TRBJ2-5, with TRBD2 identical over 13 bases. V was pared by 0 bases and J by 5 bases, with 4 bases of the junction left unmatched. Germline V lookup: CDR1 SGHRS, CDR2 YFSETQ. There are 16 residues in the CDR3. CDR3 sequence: CASSLEGLAGMETQYF. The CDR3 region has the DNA TGCGCCAGCAGCTTGGAGGGACTAGCGGGGATGGAGACCCAGTACTTC.

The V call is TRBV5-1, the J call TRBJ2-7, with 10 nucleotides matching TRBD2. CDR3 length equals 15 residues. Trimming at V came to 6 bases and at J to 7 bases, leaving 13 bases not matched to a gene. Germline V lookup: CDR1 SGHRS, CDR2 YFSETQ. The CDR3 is CASTPFGTSESEQYF. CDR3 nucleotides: TGCGCCAGCACCCCCTTTGGGACTAGCGAATCTGAGCAGTACTTC.

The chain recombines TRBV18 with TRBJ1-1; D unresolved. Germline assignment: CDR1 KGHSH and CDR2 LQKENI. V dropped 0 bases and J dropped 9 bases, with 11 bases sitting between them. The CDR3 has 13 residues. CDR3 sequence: CASSPPSGKQAFF. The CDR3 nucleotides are TGTGCCAGCTCACCACCGAGCGGGAAACAAGCTTTCTTT. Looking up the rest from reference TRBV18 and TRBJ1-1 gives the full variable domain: NAGVMQNPRHLVRRRGQEARLRCSPMKGHSHVYWYRQLPEEGLKFMVYLQKENIIDESGMPKERFSAEFPKEGPSILRIQQVVRGDSAAYFCASSPPSGKQAFFGQGTRLTVV.

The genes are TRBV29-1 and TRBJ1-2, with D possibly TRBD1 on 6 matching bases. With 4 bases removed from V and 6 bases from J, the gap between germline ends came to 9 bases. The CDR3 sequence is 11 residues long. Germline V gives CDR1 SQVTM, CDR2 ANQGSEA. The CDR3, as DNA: TGCAGCGTTGCCAGGGGAGATGGCTACACCTTC. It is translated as CSVARGDGYTF.

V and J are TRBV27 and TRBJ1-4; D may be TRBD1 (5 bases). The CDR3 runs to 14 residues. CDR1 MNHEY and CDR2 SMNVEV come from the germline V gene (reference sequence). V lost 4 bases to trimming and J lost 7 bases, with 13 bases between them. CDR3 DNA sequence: TGTGCCAGCAGTTCCCAGACAGTTACTGAAAAACTGTTTTTT. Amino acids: CASSSQTVTEKLFF.

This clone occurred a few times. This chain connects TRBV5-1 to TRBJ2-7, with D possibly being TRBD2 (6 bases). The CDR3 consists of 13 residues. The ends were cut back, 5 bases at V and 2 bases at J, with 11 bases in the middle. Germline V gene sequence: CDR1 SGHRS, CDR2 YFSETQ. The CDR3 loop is CASRRDSAYEQYV. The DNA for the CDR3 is TGCGCCAGCAGACGGGACTCCGCCTACGAGCAGTACGTC.

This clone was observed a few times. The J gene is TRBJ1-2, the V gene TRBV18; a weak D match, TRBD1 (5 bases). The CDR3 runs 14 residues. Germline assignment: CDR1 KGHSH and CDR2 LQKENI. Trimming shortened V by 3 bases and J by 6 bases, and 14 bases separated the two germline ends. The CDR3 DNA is TGTGCCAGCTCACCTTCTTTAGACAGCCATGGCTACACCTTC. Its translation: CASSPSLDSHGYTF. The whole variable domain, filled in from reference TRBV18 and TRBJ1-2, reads NAGVMQNPRHLVRRRGQEARLRCSPMKGHSHVYWYRQLPEEGLKFMVYLQKENIIDESGMPKERFSAEFPKEGPSILRIQQVVRGDSAAYFCASSPSLDSHGYTFGSGTRLTVV.

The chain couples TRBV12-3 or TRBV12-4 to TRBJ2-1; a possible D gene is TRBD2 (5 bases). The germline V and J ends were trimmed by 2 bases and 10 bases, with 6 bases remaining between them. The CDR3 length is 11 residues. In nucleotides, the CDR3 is TGTGCCAGCAGTTTACGAGGGGAGCAGTTCTTC. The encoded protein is CASSLRGEQFF.

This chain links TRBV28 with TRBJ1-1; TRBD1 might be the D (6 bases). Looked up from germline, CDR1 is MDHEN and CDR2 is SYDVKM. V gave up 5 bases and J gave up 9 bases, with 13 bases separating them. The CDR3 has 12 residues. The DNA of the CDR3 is TGTGCCAGCAGTGAAGACAGGTTAAAAGCTTTCTTT. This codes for CASSEDRLKAFF.

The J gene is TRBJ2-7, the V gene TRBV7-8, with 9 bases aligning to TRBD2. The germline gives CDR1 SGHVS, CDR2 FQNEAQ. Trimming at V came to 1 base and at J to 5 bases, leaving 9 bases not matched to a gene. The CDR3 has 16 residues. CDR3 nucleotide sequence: TGTGCCAGCAGCTTAGTGGGTAGGGGACTAGCCGACGAGCAGTACGTC. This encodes CASSLVGRGLADEQYV.

CDR3 loop: CASSKGLAGDTQYF. The CDR3 DNA follows: TGTGCCAGCAGCAAGGGACTAGCGGGGGATACGCAGTATTTT. This chain links TRBV7-3 with TRBJ2-3; 13 nucleotides line up with TRBD2. CDR3 size: 14 residues. Losses at the gene ends were 5 bases for V and 6 bases for J; bases not matched to a gene: 2. Germline V gene sequence: CDR1 SGHTA, CDR2 FQGTGA.

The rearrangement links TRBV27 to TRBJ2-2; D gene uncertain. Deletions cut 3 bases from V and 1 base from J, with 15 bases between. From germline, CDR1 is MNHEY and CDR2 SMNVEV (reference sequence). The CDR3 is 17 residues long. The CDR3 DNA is TGTGCCAGCAGTTTTCGCCGTACTATCGGGAACACCGGGGAGCTGTTTTTT. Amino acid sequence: CASSFRRTIGNTGELFF.

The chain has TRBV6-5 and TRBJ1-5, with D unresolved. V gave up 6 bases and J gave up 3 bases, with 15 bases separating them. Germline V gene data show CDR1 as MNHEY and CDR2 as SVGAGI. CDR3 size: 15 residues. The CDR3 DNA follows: TGTGCCAGCAGCCTAAGCGCCGGGGTCAATCAGCCCCAGCATTTT. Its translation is CASSLSAGVNQPQHF.

The CDR3 reads CSASEGWARGYTF. Written as DNA, the CDR3 is TGCAGTGCTAGTGAAGGATGGGCTCGAGGCTACACCTTC. The rearrangement joins TRBV20-1 to TRBJ1-2; D is ambiguous. The CDR3 sequence is 13 residues long. Trimming stripped 3 bases from V and 8 bases from J, with 16 bases between. Germline V gene data show CDR1 as DFQATT and CDR2 as SNEGSKA (reference sequence).

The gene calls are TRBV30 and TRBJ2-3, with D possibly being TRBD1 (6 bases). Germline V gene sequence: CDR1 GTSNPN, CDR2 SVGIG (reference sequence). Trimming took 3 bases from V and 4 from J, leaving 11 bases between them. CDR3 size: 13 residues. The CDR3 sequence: CAWSLQGADTQYF. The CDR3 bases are TGTGCCTGGAGCTTACAGGGAGCAGATACGCAGTATTTT.

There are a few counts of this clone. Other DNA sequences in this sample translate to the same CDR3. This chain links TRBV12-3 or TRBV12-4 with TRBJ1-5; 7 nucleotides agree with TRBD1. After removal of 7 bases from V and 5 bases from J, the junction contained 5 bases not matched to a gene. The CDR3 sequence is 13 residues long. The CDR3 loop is CASTRQGDQPQHF. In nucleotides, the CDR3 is TGTGCCAGCACTAGACAGGGCGATCAGCCCCAGCATTTT.

The CDR3 nucleotides read TGTGCCAGCGGCCGACTGGGACAGATGAACACTGAAGCTTTCTTT. Its translation is CASGRLGQMNTEAFF. The gene calls are TRBV28 and TRBJ1-1; 7 nucleotides align to TRBD1. V lost 8 bases to trimming and J lost 0 bases; unmatched junction nucleotides: 9. The germline V gene encodes CDR1 MDHEN and CDR2 SYDVKM. The CDR3 loop spans 15 amino acids.

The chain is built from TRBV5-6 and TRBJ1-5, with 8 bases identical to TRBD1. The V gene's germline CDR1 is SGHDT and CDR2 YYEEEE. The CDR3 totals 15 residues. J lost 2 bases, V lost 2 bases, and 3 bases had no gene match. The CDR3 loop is CASSFRGQGNQPQHF. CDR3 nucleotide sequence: TGTGCCAGCAGCTTCAGGGGGCAAGGCAATCAGCCCCAGCATTTT.

The CDR3 DNA is TGTGCCAGCAGCTCCCCGGGGAGGGACACCGGGGAGCTGTTTTTT. This sequence encodes CASSSPGRDTGELFF. This sequence joins TRBV5-4 and TRBJ2-2; 7 positions agree with TRBD2. Per the germline V gene, CDR1 is SGHNT and CDR2 is YYREEE (reference sequence). V was clipped by 3 bases and J by 3 bases; unmatched bases: 5. CDR3 length: 15 residues.

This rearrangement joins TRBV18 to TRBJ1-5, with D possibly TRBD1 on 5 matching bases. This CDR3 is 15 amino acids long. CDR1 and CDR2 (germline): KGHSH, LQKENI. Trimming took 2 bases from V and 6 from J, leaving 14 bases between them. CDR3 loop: CASSPSTGGGQPQHF. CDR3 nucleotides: TGTGCCAGCTCACCATCCACAGGTGGCGGTCAGCCCCAGCATTTT.

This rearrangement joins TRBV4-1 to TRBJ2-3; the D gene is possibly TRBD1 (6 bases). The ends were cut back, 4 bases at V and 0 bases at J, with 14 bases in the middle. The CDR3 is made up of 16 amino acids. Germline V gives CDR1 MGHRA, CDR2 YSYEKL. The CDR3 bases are TGCGCCAGCAGCCGACCCCCGGGACAAAGCACAGATACGCAGTATTTT. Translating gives CASSRPPGQSTDTQYF.

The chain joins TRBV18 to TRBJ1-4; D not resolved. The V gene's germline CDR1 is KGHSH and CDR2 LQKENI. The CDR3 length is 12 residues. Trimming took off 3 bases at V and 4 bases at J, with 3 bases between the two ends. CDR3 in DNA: TGTGCCAGCTCACCCAGTAATGAAAAACTGTTTTTT. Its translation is CASSPSNEKLFF.

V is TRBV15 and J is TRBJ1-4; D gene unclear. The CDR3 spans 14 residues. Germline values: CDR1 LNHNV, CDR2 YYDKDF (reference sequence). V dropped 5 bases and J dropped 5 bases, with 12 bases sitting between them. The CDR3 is CATSPRVLNEKLFF. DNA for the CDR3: TGTGCCACCAGCCCCCGGGTGTTGAATGAAAAACTGTTTTTT.

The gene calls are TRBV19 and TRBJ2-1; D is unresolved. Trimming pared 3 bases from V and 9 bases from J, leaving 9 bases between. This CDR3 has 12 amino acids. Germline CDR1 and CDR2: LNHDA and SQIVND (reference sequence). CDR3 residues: CASSIGPTEQFF. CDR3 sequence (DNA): TGTGCCAGTAGTATTGGCCCAACTGAGCAGTTCTTC.

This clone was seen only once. The CDR3 loop reads CAWCPGGDTQYF. The CDR3 DNA reads TGTGCCTGGTGCCCGGGGGGGGATACGCAGTATTTT. The gene calls are TRBV30 and TRBJ2-3, with 8 bases fitting TRBD2. Germline V gives CDR1 GTSNPN, CDR2 SVGIG (reference sequence). The CDR3 is 12 residues long. J lost 6 bases, V lost 5 bases, and 4 bases had no gene match.

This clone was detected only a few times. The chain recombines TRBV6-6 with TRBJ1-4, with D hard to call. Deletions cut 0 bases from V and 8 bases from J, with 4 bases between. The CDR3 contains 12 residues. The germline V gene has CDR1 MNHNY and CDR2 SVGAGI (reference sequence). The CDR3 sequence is CASSYSGEKLFF. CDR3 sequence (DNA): TGTGCCAGCAGTTACTCGGGCGAAAAACTGTTTTTT.

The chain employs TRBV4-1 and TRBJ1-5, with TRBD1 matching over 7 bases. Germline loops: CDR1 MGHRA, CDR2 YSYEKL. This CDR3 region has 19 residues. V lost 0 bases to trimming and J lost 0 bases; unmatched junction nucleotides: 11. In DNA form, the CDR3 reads TGCGCCAGCAGCCAAGAAGGACAGGTCCTCGGGGGTAGCAATCAGCCCCAGCATTTT. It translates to CASSQEGQVLGGSNQPQHF.

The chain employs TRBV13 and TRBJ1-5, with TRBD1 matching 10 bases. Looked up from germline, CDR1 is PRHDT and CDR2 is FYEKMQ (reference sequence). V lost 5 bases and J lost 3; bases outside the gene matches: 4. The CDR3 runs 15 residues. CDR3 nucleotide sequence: TGTGCCAGCAGCATCGGGACAGGGGACAATCAGCCCCAGCATTTT. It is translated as CASSIGTGDNQPQHF.